Sequencing of this T cell receptor (beta chain) was carried out in a study of blood T cell repertoires in COVID-19. Study-level information: From T cells, B-cell-depleted T cells, or PBMCs came the material, which was cDNA or gDNA.

Participants came from under 30 US areas, aged about 18 to 95 years. TCRdb keeps only in-frame clones here, not all; method: immunoSEQ multiplex PCR. The sample shows approximately 330,000 clones, 70% to 90% of them seen only once. The CDR3 runs to 15 residues. The germline V and J ends were trimmed by 5 bases and 5 bases, with 16 bases remaining between them. Germline loops: CDR1 SGHTA, CDR2 FQGNSA. The receptor comes from a woman in her forties with acute COVID-19. This chain uses TRBV7-2 with TRBJ1-5; possible D gene TRBD1, 6 bases. Specimen: PBMCs or T cells enriched from blood (not recorded which). This CDR3 reads CASSTGQRDYQPQHF. The CDR3 DNA reads TGTGCCAGCAGCACCGGACAGCGGGACTATCAGCCCCAGCATTTT. Variable domain in full (rest from reference TRBV7-2 and TRBJ1-5): GAGVSQSPSNKVTEKGKDVELRCDPISGHTALYWYRQSLGQGLEFLIYFQGNSAPDKSGLPSDRFSAERTGGSVSTLTIQRTQQEDSAVYLCASSTGQRDYQPQHFGDGTRLSIL.